This entry lists 22 T cell receptor beta chains sequenced from one sample in a study of T-cell memory formation after mild COVID-19. TCRdb analysed the 5' RACE reads with MiXCR anew, one entry per CDR3 protein. The table includes about 260,000 distinct CDR3 sequences, roughly 8% detected once. The source material was PBMCs or a T cell subset sorted from them (not recorded which). These TCRs come from a man in his late teens or twenties who had mild COVID-19 (a few samples of this study predate the infection). Cell type and time point are not known.

V is TRBV5-1 and J is TRBJ2-7, with 9 bases lining up with TRBD1. CDR1 SGHRS and CDR2 YFSETQ come from the germline V gene. V gave up 4 bases and J gave up 5 bases; unmatched junction bases: 16. The CDR3 loop spans 17 amino acids. CDR3 nucleotides: TGCGCCAGCAGCCCAGCCGGTCCGGGACAGGGTTTCCACGAGCAGTACTTC. Translated: CASSPAGPGQGFHEQYF.

The rearrangement joins TRBV7-2 to TRBJ2-7, with D unclear. CDR1 and CDR2 (germline): SGHTA, FQGNSA. The V and J ends lost 5 bases and 0 bases respectively, with 20 bases between them. This CDR3 is 17 amino acids long. CDR3 sequence: CASSTYPLADPSYEQYF. In nucleotides, the CDR3 is TGTGCCAGCAGCACCTACCCTCTGGCGGACCCCTCCTACGAGCAGTACTTC.

The chain employs TRBV5-1 and TRBJ2-5; perhaps TRBD1 as D (6 bases). The germline V gene has CDR1 SGHRS and CDR2 YFSETQ. CDR3 size: 12 residues. V dropped 9 bases and J dropped 2 bases, with 11 bases sitting between them. CDR3 bases: TGCGCCACCCGGACAGCACAAGAGACCCAGTACTTC. This codes for CATRTAQETQYF.

This clonotype came up a few times. This chain links TRBV7-2 with TRBJ2-1; D is perhaps TRBD2 (6 bases). The CDR3 length is 16 residues. The germline V gene encodes CDR1 SGHTA and CDR2 FQGNSA. V gave up 5 bases and J gave up 6 bases, with 20 bases separating them. The CDR3, as DNA: TGTGCCAGCAGCCAGCACGCCGGGAGAGAGGTCAATGAGCAGTTCTTC. Amino acid sequence: CASSQHAGREVNEQFF.

This clonotype was recorded many times. The V and J genes are TRBV5-5 and TRBJ1-1; maybe TRBD1 (5 bases). The germline V gene has CDR1 SGHKS and CDR2 YYEKEE (reference sequence). CDR3 length: 11 residues. The V and J ends lost 7 bases and 8 bases respectively, with 12 bases between them. The CDR3 sequence is CASGRGGEAFF. In DNA, the CDR3 is TGTGCCAGCGGAAGGGGTGGGGAAGCTTTCTTT.

There are a few counts of this clonotype. The chain employs TRBV7-8 and TRBJ1-2; D gene ambiguous. The CDR3 is 12 residues long. Trimming stripped 8 bases from V and 1 base from J, with 8 bases between. The germline V gene has CDR1 SGHVS and CDR2 FQNEAQ. The CDR3 is CASSSFNYGYTF. The CDR3 bases are TGTGCCAGCTCTAGTTTTAACTATGGCTACACCTTC.

This chain connects TRBV6-5 to TRBJ2-7; 7 nucleotides align to TRBD1. With V trimmed by 2 bases and J by 4 bases, 2 bases remained unmatched. The CDR3 loop spans 13 amino acids. Looked up from germline, CDR1 is MNHEY and CDR2 is SVGAGI. The CDR3 coding sequence is TGTGCCAGCAGTTACGGGACAGAGTACGAGCAGTACTTC. Translating gives CASSYGTEYEQYF.

This clonotype has just a few counts. The genes are TRBV4-3 and TRBJ1-2, with D tentatively TRBD1 (5 bases). The CDR3 length is 14 residues. V was pared by 8 bases and J by 10 bases, with 23 bases between. Germline V CDR1 and CDR2: LGHNA, YSLEER. The CDR3 DNA is TGCGCCAGCGGCTTAAGCGCGGTAGGGGACCCCTACACCTTC. It yields the protein CASGLSAVGDPYTF.

This clonotype was seen only a few times. Here the CDR3 reads CASSEERGELREQFF. The DNA of the CDR3 is TGTGCCAGCAGCGAAGAGCGGGGGGAACTTAGGGAGCAGTTCTTC. The chain recombines TRBV7-8 with TRBJ2-1; 9 nucleotides match TRBD2. The CDR3 contains 15 residues. The germline V gene has CDR1 SGHVS and CDR2 FQNEAQ. The trim removed 5 bases at V and 10 bases at J, leaving 12 bases unmatched.

DNA for the CDR3: TGTGCCAGCACCCGGGGACAGCGAAATTCACCCCTCCACTTT. It codes for CASTRGQRNSPLHF. The rearrangement links TRBV6-2 or TRBV6-3 to TRBJ1-6, with TRBD1 identical over 7 bases. The germline V gene encodes CDR1 MNHEY and CDR2 SVGEGT. J gave up 7 bases and V 7 bases, and 7 bases lay outside the gene matches. There are 14 residues in the CDR3.

V and J are TRBV20-1 and TRBJ2-3, with D possibly TRBD1 on 7 matching bases. CDR1 and CDR2 from the germline V gene are DFQATT and SNEGSKA (reference sequence). The germline V and J ends were trimmed by 2 bases and 10 bases, with 19 bases remaining between them. The CDR3 has 14 residues. Here the CDR3 reads CSARTGVATGAQYF. The CDR3, as DNA: TGCAGTGCTAGAACGGGGGTCGCCACAGGGGCGCAGTATTTT.

V gene TRBV7-4 combines with J gene TRBJ2-7; either TRBD1 or TRBD2 may fit D (5 bases each). Germline V gene data show CDR1 as SGHVT and CDR2 as SQSDAQ. Trimming left V 5 bases short and J 3 bases short, with 17 bases between. This CDR3 has 15 amino acids. The CDR3 nucleotides are TGTGCCAGCAGCCGGGACCGCCCTGGGGGCTACGAGCAGTACGTC. Translated: CASSRDRPGGYEQYV.

Only a few counts were recorded for this clonotype. The chain has TRBV29-1 and TRBJ1-2, with TRBD1 matching 7 bases. The germline V gene has CDR1 SQVTM and CDR2 ANQGSEA. The trim removed 6 bases at V and 6 bases at J, leaving 13 bases unmatched. The CDR3 has 14 residues. The CDR3 spells CSVPRAGGGNGYTF. CDR3 nucleotide sequence: TGCAGCGTCCCCCGGGCAGGGGGAGGGAATGGCTACACCTTC.

This clonotype was observed a handful of times. The gene calls are TRBV6-4 and TRBJ1-6; D remains unclear. The CDR3 is 14 amino acids. The V end was cut by 11 bases, the J end by 10 bases, with 21 bases between. Per the germline V gene, CDR1 is MRHNA and CDR2 is SNTAGT. The CDR3 region is CASSQNSLGSPLHF. CDR3 bases: TGTGCCTCAAGCCAGAACTCCTTGGGATCACCCCTCCACTTT.

The sample holds a few counts of this clonotype. The V and J genes are TRBV20-1 and TRBJ2-5; TRBD2 matches 11 bases. Germline CDR1 reads DFQATT; CDR2 reads SNEGSKA (reference sequence). This CDR3 is built from 14 residues. Trimming removed 4 bases from V and 3 bases from J; junction bases left unmatched: 4. CDR3 nucleotide sequence: TGCAGTGCTATTAGCGGGGGGGCGAAAGAGACCCAGTACTTC. Protein product: CSAISGGAKETQYF.

This clonotype was detected a few times. The chain uses TRBV4-1 and TRBJ1-2, with D possibly TRBD1 on 5 matching bases. CDR3 size: 16 residues. The germline CDR1 and CDR2 sequences are MGHRA and YSYEKL. Trimming removed 0 bases at V and 0 bases at J, with 11 bases between. CDR3 coding DNA: TGCGCCAGCAGCCAAGATGGGGACGTAACTAACTATGGCTACACCTTC. The encoded protein is CASSQDGDVTNYGYTF.

This clonotype was picked up many times. The chain uses TRBV12-3 or TRBV12-4 and TRBJ2-2; 7 bases map to TRBD2. This CDR3 has 14 amino acids. V was pared by 5 bases and J by 9 bases, with 9 bases of the junction left unmatched. In DNA form, the CDR3 reads TGTGCCAGCAGTCCTGGACTAGTTAGCCGGGAGCTGTTTTTT. Encoded protein: CASSPGLVSRELFF.

This chain uses TRBV12-3 or TRBV12-4 with TRBJ1-5; 8 nucleotides agree with TRBD1. The CDR3 runs to 18 residues. With V trimmed by 5 bases and J by 1 base, 13 bases remained unmatched. DNA of the CDR3: TGTGCCAGCAGTCAAGGGACAGGACCCTGGAGGAGCAATCAGCCCCAGCATTTT. This codes for CASSQGTGPWRSNQPQHF.

This clonotype has just a few counts. V usage is TRBV9 and J usage is TRBJ2-1; possible D gene TRBD2, 7 bases. The CDR3 length is 15 residues. Germline assignment: CDR1 SGDLS and CDR2 YYNGEE. V was trimmed by 3 bases and J by 6 bases, leaving 16 bases between them. CDR3 sequence reads: CASSAPGGGVNEQFF. The DNA for the CDR3 is TGTGCCAGCAGCGCTCCGGGCGGGGGCGTCAATGAGCAGTTCTTC.

The chain joins TRBV5-1 to TRBJ2-1, with TRBD1 matching 9 bases. J lost 15 bases, V lost 4 bases, and 8 bases had no gene match. CDR1 and CDR2 (germline): SGHRS, YFSETQ. The CDR3 is made up of 12 amino acids. Here the CDR3 reads CASSPTGGAGFF. CDR3 DNA sequence: TGCGCCAGCAGCCCCACAGGGGGCGCGGGGTTCTTC.

This clonotype came up a few times. The genes are TRBV29-1 and TRBJ2-1, with 15 positions matching TRBD2. This CDR3 comprises 16 residues. The V and J ends lost 6 bases and 2 bases, in that order; junction bases with no gene match: 5. CDR1 and CDR2 from the germline V gene are SQVTM and ANQGSEA. CDR3: CSVGLAGGLAYNEQFF. CDR3 bases: TGCAGCGTCGGACTAGCGGGGGGGCTGGCCTACAATGAGCAGTTCTTC.

The chain combines TRBV27 with TRBJ2-1; 7 bases line up with TRBD2. Losses at the gene ends were 5 bases for V and 3 bases for J; bases not matched to a gene: 4. This CDR3 contains 14 residues. CDR1 and CDR2 from the germline V gene are MNHEY and SMNVEV (reference sequence). CDR3 region: CASSGGGVYNEQFF. CDR3 nucleotide sequence: TGTGCCAGCAGTGGGGGGGGAGTCTACAATGAGCAGTTCTTC.